This entry lists 31 T cell receptor beta chains sequenced from one sample in a study of T cells expressing NK-cell markers. TCRdb reprocessed the 5' RACE reads, keeping one entry per CDR3 protein, no DNA. This sample contains over 14,000 distinct CDR3 sequences. The source material was blood T cells: a sorted CD56 or NKG2C T cell subset, CD4+ or CD8+ T cells, or bulk PBMC T cells (not recorded which). These receptors all come from a man between 18 and 69 years old in good health.

The chain employs TRBV10-3 and TRBJ1-1. CDR1 ENHRY and CDR2 SYGVKD come from the germline V gene. This CDR3 contains 13 residues. The CDR3 spells CAISQGGGTEAFF.

The chain is built from TRBV19 and TRBJ2-5; TCRdb selects TRBD1, and the lack of DNA leaves this call unchecked. The germline CDR1 and CDR2 sequences are LNHDA and SQIVND (reference sequence). The CDR3 sequence is 13 residues long. The CDR3 loop is CASSISGQETQYF.

The V and J genes are TRBV4-3 and TRBJ2-4; TCRdb's D call, TRBD1, is unchecked because there is no DNA. Germline loops: CDR1 LGHNA, CDR2 YSLEER. This CDR3 contains 17 residues. This CDR3 reads CASSQGWGEGAKNIQYF.

The CDR3 sequence is CSARAGTGIQETQYF. V gene TRBV20-1 combines with J gene TRBJ2-5; TCRdb's D call of TRBD1 is untestable without DNA. The CDR3 has 15 amino acids. CDR1 and CDR2 from the germline V gene are DFQATT and SNEGSKA (reference sequence).

This chain's CDR3 is CASGTGAPRTGELFF. This sequence joins TRBV4-2 and TRBJ2-2; the TRBD1 assignment by TCRdb is unverifiable without DNA. CDR1 and CDR2 (germline): LGHNA, YNFKEQ. This CDR3 has 15 residues.

V gene TRBV12-3 or TRBV12-4 combines with J gene TRBJ1-2; with no DNA, the TCRdb D assignment of TRBD1 cannot be verified. This CDR3 region has 14 residues. CDR3 loop: CASSFRDSNYGYTF.

The V gene is TRBV4-2, the J gene TRBJ2-3; TCRdb's D gene call, TRBD1, goes unchecked for lack of DNA. The germline V gene has CDR1 LGHNA and CDR2 YNFKEQ. The length of the CDR3 is 14 residues. The CDR3 region is CASSQAWGTDTQYF.

This sequence joins TRBV6-4 and TRBJ2-2. The CDR3 is 12 amino acids. Germline assignment: CDR1 MRHNA and CDR2 SNTAGT. The CDR3 reads CASSDPTGELFF.

This chain uses TRBV16 with TRBJ2-1; lacking DNA, the TRBD2 call made by TCRdb goes unchecked. The germline gives CDR1 KGHSY, CDR2 FQNENV. The CDR3 length is 16 residues. CDR3: CASSQWLAGVSSEQFF.

The chain is built from TRBV7-9 and TRBJ2-6. Germline V gene lookup returns CDR1 SEHNR and CDR2 FQNEAQ (reference sequence). The CDR3 consists of 15 residues. CDR3 residues: CASSRLELGANVLTF.

The chain couples TRBV21-1 to TRBJ1-5. TRBV21-1 is a documented pseudogene. This CDR3 spans 14 amino acids. CDR3 sequence reads: CASSNDGLGQPQHF.

The chain uses TRBV5-1 and TRBJ2-1; TCRdb designates TRBD1, a call that cannot be tested without DNA. The CDR3 extends over 15 amino acids. Germline CDR1 reads SGHRS; CDR2 reads YFSETQ. The chain's CDR3 is CASSRGQGGFNEQFF.

The CDR3 spells CSAKAVTGMVETQYF. The V call is TRBV20-1, the J call TRBJ2-5; TCRdb gives TRBD1 as the D gene, but with no DNA this cannot be confirmed. The germline gives CDR1 DFQATT, CDR2 SNEGSKA (reference sequence). This CDR3 is built from 15 residues.

V gene TRBV4-3 combines with J gene TRBJ2-7. The CDR3 consists of 13 residues. CDR1 is LGHNA and CDR2 is YSLEER in the germline V gene. CDR3 amino acids: CASSHLSGSEQYF.

This rearrangement joins TRBV28 to TRBJ1-1; TCRdb's D call of TRBD1 is untestable without DNA. Germline CDR1 is MDHEN and CDR2 is SYDVKM. The CDR3 length is 16 residues. CDR3 loop: CASSSTPLGAYTEAFF.

The rearrangement links TRBV6-5 to TRBJ2-1; the TCRdb D gene call, TRBD1, has no DNA to confirm it. The CDR3 is 12 residues long. The V gene's germline CDR1 is MNHEY and CDR2 SVGAGI. CDR3: CASSYSPGFLFF.

CDR3 loop: CASNPGGQAGELFF. The V and J genes are TRBV6-1 and TRBJ2-2; TCRdb's D call of TRBD1 is untestable without DNA. The germline gives CDR1 MNHNS, CDR2 SASEGT. This CDR3 comprises 14 residues.

The rearrangement uses TRBV29-1 and TRBJ2-2; TCRdb's D gene call, TRBD1, goes unchecked for lack of DNA. The CDR3 extends over 13 amino acids. Germline loops: CDR1 SQVTM, CDR2 ANQGSEA. The CDR3 reads CSVRQGEAGELFF.

The chain uses TRBV11-1 and TRBJ2-1; TCRdb returns TRBD2, unconfirmable since there is no DNA. Looked up from germline, CDR1 is SGHAT and CDR2 is FQDESV (reference sequence). The CDR3 extends over 18 amino acids. The CDR3 here is CASSSALGGTSGYNEQFF. Based on the CDR3 plus reference TRBV11-1 and TRBJ2-1, the full variable domain is EAEVAQSPRYKITEKSQAVAFWCDPISGHATLYWYRQILGQGPELLVQFQDESVVDDSQLPKDRFSAERLKGVDSTLKIQPAELGDSAMYLCASSSALGGTSGYNEQFFGPGTRLTVL.

The rearrangement joins TRBV20-1 to TRBJ2-7; TCRdb's D gene call, TRBD2, goes unchecked for lack of DNA. The CDR3 consists of 15 residues. Germline V CDR1 and CDR2: DFQATT, SNEGSKA (reference sequence). CDR3 in amino acids: CSARDVGTRAYEQYF.

The gene calls are TRBV7-2 and TRBJ2-1; TCRdb selects TRBD2, and the lack of DNA leaves this call unchecked. CDR1 and CDR2 (germline): SGHTA, FQGNSA. The CDR3 contains 15 residues. The CDR3 loop reads CASSFAAGVDNEQFF.

The chain has TRBV3-1 and TRBJ1-1; lacking DNA, the TRBD1 call made by TCRdb goes unchecked. The V gene's germline CDR1 is LGHDT and CDR2 YNNKEL (reference sequence). The CDR3 has 14 amino acids. The CDR3 protein is CASSPGQGNTEAFF.

The rearrangement uses TRBV4-3 and TRBJ2-1; the D call from TCRdb, TRBD1, cannot be confirmed without DNA. There are 16 residues in the CDR3. Germline V lookup: CDR1 LGHNA, CDR2 YSLEER. CDR3: CASSQEGDRTGDEQFF.

The rearrangement joins TRBV20-1 to TRBJ2-3; TCRdb lists TRBD1, though no DNA is available to test this call. This CDR3 has 14 residues. From germline, CDR1 is DFQATT and CDR2 SNEGSKA (reference sequence). The CDR3 region is CSAIQGRGTDTQYF.

The chain links TRBV20-1 to TRBJ2-7. This CDR3 contains 14 residues. Germline CDR1 and CDR2: DFQATT and SNEGSKA (reference sequence). The CDR3 sequence: CSARESANTYEQYF.

V usage is TRBV5-1 and J usage is TRBJ2-2; TCRdb's assignment of TRBD1 cannot be checked, as there is no DNA. The CDR3 runs to 15 residues. Germline V gives CDR1 SGHRS, CDR2 YFSETQ. The CDR3 loop is CASSLGQGYTGELFF.

The chain links TRBV6-2 or TRBV6-3 to TRBJ1-5; TCRdb's D call of TRBD1 is untestable without DNA. This CDR3 has 13 residues. Germline V gives CDR1 MNHEY, CDR2 SVGEGT. The CDR3 loop reads CASSRDGNQPQHF.

The genes are TRBV2 and TRBJ2-1; TCRdb returns TRBD2, unconfirmable since there is no DNA. There are 15 residues in the CDR3. Per germline, CDR1 SNHLY and CDR2 FYNNEI. CDR3 sequence: CASSLLAGAYNEQFF.

The chain couples TRBV27 to TRBJ2-1. Germline V gives CDR1 MNHEY, CDR2 SMNVEV (reference sequence). The CDR3 is made up of 12 amino acids. CDR3 amino acids: CASSFTQNEQFF.

The rearrangement joins TRBV7-8 to TRBJ2-7; TCRdb's D call of TRBD1 is untestable without DNA. There are 13 residues in the CDR3. The V gene's germline CDR1 is SGHVS and CDR2 FQNEAQ. The CDR3 spells CASSYDRANEQYF.

The chain employs TRBV7-9 and TRBJ2-7. This CDR3 comprises 12 residues. CDR1 SEHNR and CDR2 FQNEAQ come from the germline V gene (reference sequence). The CDR3 spells CASSFINYEQYF.